Listed below are T cell receptor beta chains from one sample, sequenced in a study of beta chain features in type 1 diabetes. Some clones are missing from TCRdb's copy, which holds only in-frame ones; the method was immunoSEQ multiplex PCR. Among about 260,000 clones listed, about a fifth were seen once. The sequencing input was naive CD4+ T cells from blood. The receptors derive from a woman aged 35 to 49 with type 1 diabetes. Each CDR3 is given with its conserved first and last residue. The order of the fields is CDR3 protein, V gene, J gene.

CASSLVETGDETQYF	TRBV7-9	TRBJ2-5
CASTYSVSGANVLTF	TRBV2	TRBJ2-6
CASSLSQAGEYEQYF	TRBV28	TRBJ2-7
CASSLDSSGNTIYF	TRBV7-6	TRBJ1-3
CASSKTANTGELFF	TRBV2	TRBJ2-2
CASSYSGQRRYEQYF	TRBV6-5	TRBJ2-7
CASRGPGAPSYEQYF	TRBV28	TRBJ2-7
CASSQDRGGVLTYNEQFF	TRBV4-3	TRBJ2-1
CASSHYRTAGTDTQYF	TRBV7-9	TRBJ2-3
CASSIASLQPQHF	TRBV19	TRBJ1-5
CAWRGDRAPDTQYF	TRBV30	TRBJ2-3
CSVERGYGYTF	TRBV29-1	TRBJ1-2
CASSLRVDSPYSEQYF	TRBV5-1	TRBJ2-7
CAWSVQGPRGRTGELFF	TRBV30	TRBJ2-2
CAWSVGTGGYQPQHF	TRBV30	TRBJ1-5
CASSPPRATGELFF	TRBV5-1	TRBJ2-2
CASSEMGQGNQPQHF	TRBV2	TRBJ1-5
CASQTSGRYNEQFF	TRBV5-4	TRBJ2-1
CASSQPGTQETQYF	TRBV4-1	TRBJ2-5
CASSSNGYTF	TRBV7-2	TRBJ1-2
CASRQQAGEETQYF	TRBV5-4	TRBJ2-5
CASSFSQGAREQYF	TRBV28	TRBJ2-7
CASSPGQNSYEQYF	TRBV5-4	TRBJ2-7
CASSWTGVGNIQYF	TRBV5-1	TRBJ2-4
CASSQASRSGANVLTF	TRBV4-2	TRBJ2-6
CAVQGDYNEQFF	TRBV2	TRBJ2-1
CASSLDRGRADTQYF	TRBV9	TRBJ2-3
CASSQGEGYTF	TRBV5-6	TRBJ1-2
CASSSRARSGNTIYF	TRBV11-2	TRBJ1-3
CASSPLAMAGWNEQFF	TRBV7-6	TRBJ2-1
CASSATQTDMNYGYTF	TRBV25-1	TRBJ1-2
CASRHREFDQPQHF	TRBV19	TRBJ1-5
CASSLGTSGNTDTQYF	TRBV7-9	TRBJ2-3
CASSLGGRGETQYF	TRBV28	TRBJ2-5
CASSISVYGYTF	TRBV19	TRBJ1-2
CASSPRLGRSQETQYF	TRBV28	TRBJ2-5